The 19 T cell receptor beta chains given below trace back to one sample, sequenced in a study of blood T cell repertoires in COVID-19 (dated by TCRdb to 2020 to 2022). The library was built by means of the immunoSEQ multiplex PCR assay. TCRdb carries this immuneACCESS record with in-frame sequences only. Its versions omit some clonotypes, under half of them owing to an unresolved V gene in the studies checked, with the rest unexplained. This sample comprises around 260,000 clones, about nine tenths of them detected only once. Less than 0.95% of the sample belongs to the ten largest clones. Sequencing was done on a sample of peripheral blood. These receptor sequences come from a woman between 40 and 50 years old who had recovered from COVID-19.

The chain combines TRBV19 with TRBJ2-7; possibly TRBD2 for D (6 bases). The ends were cut back, 2 bases at V and 0 bases at J, with 20 bases in the middle. This CDR3 region has 18 residues. Germline CDR1 and CDR2: LNHDA and SQIVND (reference sequence). CDR3 nucleotides: TGTGCCAGTAGTATAACTCTTTCTGGAGGGAGTTACTCCTACGAGCAGTACTTC. Its translation: CASSITLSGGSYSYEQYF.

This chain joins TRBV10-3 and TRBJ1-6; D perhaps matches TRBD1 (5 bases). This CDR3 region has 15 residues. CDR1 and CDR2 (germline): ENHRY, SYGVKD. Trimming took 0 bases from V and 8 from J, leaving 11 bases between them. This CDR3 reads CAISESYQGDSPLHF. For the CDR3, the DNA is TGTGCCATCAGTGAGTCGTATCAAGGGGATTCACCCCTCCACTTT.

The V gene is TRBV19, the J gene TRBJ2-5; 10 nucleotides agree with TRBD2. The CDR3 spans 16 residues. Germline V CDR1 and CDR2: LNHDA, SQIVND (reference sequence). V was pared by 1 base and J by 4 bases, with 6 bases of the junction left unmatched. The DNA of the CDR3 is TGTGCCAGTAGTATAGCTAGCGGGAGTTTTGGAGAGACCCAGTACTTC. Its protein product is CASSIASGSFGETQYF. Looking up the rest from reference TRBV19 and TRBJ2-5 gives the full variable domain: DGGITQSPKYLFRKEGQNVTLSCEQNLNHDAMYWYRQDPGQGLRLIYYSQIVNDFQKGDIAEGYSVSREKKESFPLTVTSAQKNPTAFYLCASSIASGSFGETQYFGPGTRLLVL.

The chain employs TRBV5-4 and TRBJ1-2; D unresolved. The germline V gene encodes CDR1 SGHNT and CDR2 YYREEE (reference sequence). The CDR3 length is 15 residues. Trimming left V 0 bases short and J 3 bases short, with 12 bases between. CDR3 in DNA: TGTGCCAGCAGCTTGGGGACTGAGAGAGACTATGGCTACACCTTC. It translates to CASSLGTERDYGYTF.

This rearrangement joins TRBV10-1 to TRBJ2-1; 12 bases agree with TRBD2. CDR1 and CDR2 from the germline V gene are WNHNN and SYGVQD (reference sequence). The CDR3 contains 14 residues. The J segment lost 9 bases and the V segment lost 2 bases, leaving 2 bases of the junction unmatched. CDR3 region: CASSEPGLAGEQFF. CDR3 DNA sequence: TGCGCCAGCAGTGAGCCGGGACTAGCGGGTGAGCAGTTCTTC.

The chain joins TRBV7-3 to TRBJ2-5; 7 bases align to TRBD2. The CDR3 runs to 13 residues. CDR1 and CDR2 (germline): SGHTA, FQGTGA. Trimming took 3 bases from V and 5 from J; bases not matched to a gene: 3. The CDR3 DNA follows: TGTGCCAGCAGCTTTGTCGGGGGGGAGACCCAGTACTTC. Its protein product is CASSFVGGETQYF.

In this sample, this clone turned up many times. The gene calls are TRBV29-1 and TRBJ1-3; 10 bases are shared with TRBD1. Germline V gene sequence: CDR1 SQVTM, CDR2 ANQGSEA. The CDR3 is made up of 13 amino acids. V was pared by 6 bases and J by 4 bases, with 3 bases of the junction left unmatched. The CDR3 sequence is CSVGTGEGNTIYF. CDR3 nucleotide sequence: TGCAGCGTGGGGACAGGGGAGGGAAACACCATATATTTT.

V and J are TRBV10-1 and TRBJ2-1; D is ambiguous. There are 14 residues in the CDR3. Germline loops: CDR1 WNHNN, CDR2 SYGVQD (reference sequence). Trimming shortened V by 0 bases and J by 8 bases, and 11 bases separated the two germline ends. In nucleotides, the CDR3 is TGCGCCAGCAGTGAGTCGGGCACGATCTATGAGCAGTTCTTC. This codes for CASSESGTIYEQFF.

This clone was seen a few times. This CDR3 reads CATGLGQGEQPQHF. The CDR3 DNA sequence: TGTGCCACCGGACTGGGACAGGGTGAGCAGCCCCAGCATTTT. V and J are TRBV24-1 and TRBJ1-5, with 9 bases identical to TRBD1. CDR3 length equals 14 residues. Germline values: CDR1 KGHDR, CDR2 SFDVKD. V lost 9 bases, J lost 7 bases, and 9 bases stayed unmatched.

The genes are TRBV10-3 and TRBJ2-7; 7 bases match TRBD1. The CDR3 spans 14 residues. The germline V gene has CDR1 ENHRY and CDR2 SYGVKD. With 8 bases clipped from V and 6 bases from J, the junction kept 13 bases outside the gene matches. This CDR3 is CAIRGDRVGSEQYF. DNA of the CDR3: TGTGCCATCCGCGGAGACAGGGTGGGTTCCGAGCAGTACTTC.

This sequence joins TRBV2 and TRBJ2-1; 12 nucleotides agree with TRBD2. The V and J ends lost 1 base and 6 bases, in that order; junction bases with no gene match: 4. Germline CDR1 reads SNHLY; CDR2 reads FYNNEI. The CDR3 length is 16 residues. Here the CDR3 DNA reads TGTGCCAGCAGTGAAGAAGGGACTAGCGGGTTCAATGAGCAGTTCTTC. Translation gives CASSEEGTSGFNEQFF.

V usage is TRBV12-3 or TRBV12-4 and J usage is TRBJ1-2; the D is unclear. V lost 4 bases and J lost 4, with 4 bases in between. The CDR3 consists of 11 residues. CDR3 region: CASSYSYGYTF. CDR3 in DNA: TGTGCCAGCAGTTATAGCTATGGCTACACCTTC.

This rearrangement joins TRBV3-1 (or the pseudogene TRBV3-2) to TRBJ2-5; TRBD2 is a possible D gene (5 bases). With 0 bases removed from V and 5 bases from J, the gap between germline ends came to 19 bases. From germline, CDR1 is LGHDT and CDR2 YNNKEL (reference sequence). This CDR3 has 17 residues. CDR3 DNA: TGTGCCAGCAGCCAAGAGGTGTGGTATAGCGTTCGGGAGACCCAGTACTTC. Translated, it gives CASSQEVWYSVRETQYF.

This sequence joins TRBV3-1 (or the pseudogene TRBV3-2) and TRBJ2-3; possible D gene TRBD2, 5 bases. The CDR3 is 14 amino acids. Germline V gene lookup returns CDR1 LGHDT and CDR2 YNNKEL (reference sequence). V dropped 3 bases and J dropped 8 bases, with 15 bases sitting between them. In DNA, the CDR3 is TGTGCCAGCAGCCAGAGGGAAGGCTACCTTACGCAGTATTTT. Translating gives CASSQREGYLTQYF.

A few counts support this clone. This sequence joins TRBV27 and TRBJ1-4; 9 positions match TRBD1. This CDR3 contains 13 residues. Per the germline V gene, CDR1 is MNHEY and CDR2 is SMNVEV (reference sequence). With V trimmed by 8 bases and J by 10 bases, 8 bases remained unmatched. The CDR3, as DNA: TGTGCCAGCTGGGACAGGGAGATTGGAAAACTGTTTTTT. Protein sequence: CASWDREIGKLFF. The entire variable domain, with the rest obtained from reference TRBV27 and TRBJ1-4, is as follows: EAQVTQNPRYLITVTGKKLTVTCSQNMNHEYMSWYRQDPGLGLRQIYYSMNVEVTDKGDVPEGYKVSRKEKRNFPLILESPSPNQTSLYFCASWDREIGKLFFGSGTQLSVL.

The chain joins TRBV3-1 (or the pseudogene TRBV3-2) to TRBJ2-1, with 9 bases lining up with TRBD2. J was trimmed by 8 bases and V by 2 bases; bases with no gene match: 10. Germline CDR1 and CDR2: LGHDT and YNNKEL (reference sequence). There are 16 residues in the CDR3. CDR3 amino acids: CASSQIWREGLDEQFF. CDR3 DNA: TGTGCCAGCAGCCAAATTTGGCGGGAGGGCCTCGATGAGCAGTTCTTC.

CDR3 in DNA: TGTGCCAGCAGCGCTACAGGGACTGGAAACACCATATATTTT. Amino acids: CASSATGTGNTIYF. This chain connects TRBV25-1 to TRBJ1-3; perhaps TRBD1 as D (6 bases). The V end lost 6 bases, the J end lost 2 bases, and 11 bases lay between the germline ends. CDR3 size: 14 residues. CDR1 MGHDK and CDR2 SYGVNS come from the germline V gene.

This rearrangement joins TRBV7-9 to TRBJ1-1, with D possibly TRBD1 on 6 matching bases. Germline CDR1 SEHNR, CDR2 FQNEAQ (reference sequence). V gave up 1 base and J gave up 4 bases, with 13 bases separating them. CDR3 length: 15 residues. The DNA for the CDR3 is TGTGCCAGCAGCTTAGTCGGGGGGCGAGCCACTGAAGCTTTCTTT. Residues: CASSLVGGRATEAFF.

The chain has TRBV27 and TRBJ2-3; D gene uncertain. CDR1 and CDR2 (germline): MNHEY, SMNVEV (reference sequence). The CDR3 is made up of 12 amino acids. Trimming took 4 bases from V and 2 from J, leaving 4 bases between them. The CDR3 spells CASSSYTDTQYF. The CDR3 DNA reads as TGTGCCAGCAGTTCGTACACAGATACGCAGTATTTT.